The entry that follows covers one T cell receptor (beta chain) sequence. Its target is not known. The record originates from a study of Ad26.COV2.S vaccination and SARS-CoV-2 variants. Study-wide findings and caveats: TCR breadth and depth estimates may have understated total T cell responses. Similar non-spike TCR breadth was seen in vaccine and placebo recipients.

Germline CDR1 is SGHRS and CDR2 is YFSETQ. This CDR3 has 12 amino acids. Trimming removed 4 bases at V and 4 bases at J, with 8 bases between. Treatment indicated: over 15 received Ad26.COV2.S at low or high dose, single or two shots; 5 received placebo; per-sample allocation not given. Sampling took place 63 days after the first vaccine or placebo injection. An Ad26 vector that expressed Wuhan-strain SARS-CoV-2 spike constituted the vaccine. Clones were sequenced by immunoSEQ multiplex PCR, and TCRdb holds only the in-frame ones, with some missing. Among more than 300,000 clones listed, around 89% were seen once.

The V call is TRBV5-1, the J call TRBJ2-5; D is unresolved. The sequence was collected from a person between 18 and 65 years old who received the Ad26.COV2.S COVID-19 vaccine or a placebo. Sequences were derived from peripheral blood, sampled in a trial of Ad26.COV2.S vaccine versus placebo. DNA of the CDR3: TGCGCCAGCAGCGAGAGTGGAGAGACCCAGTACTTC. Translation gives CASSESGETQYF.